These 17 T cell receptor beta chains were all obtained from the same sample, sequenced in a study of T cells in Graves' hyperthyroidism and ophthalmopathy. From RNA transcripts, TCR beta CDR3 regions were amplified. The HTBI set primed first-round TCR CDR3 RT-PCR. TCRdb passed the multiplex PCR reads through MiXCR, listing each CDR3 protein once. This sample has some 700,000 distinct CDR3 sequences, with 15% to 20% found just once. The sample consisted of blood. These receptors originate from a man in his fifties with Graves' hyperthyroidism.

This chain joins TRBV29-1 and TRBJ2-3; TRBD1 is a possible D gene (6 bases). Germline assignment: CDR1 SQVTM and CDR2 ANQGSEA. CDR3 length: 12 residues. V lost 6 bases and J lost 5, with 12 bases in between. The DNA of the CDR3 is TGCAGCGTATTGGCAGGGGAAGATACGCAGTATTTT. This translates into CSVLAGEDTQYF.

This chain joins TRBV29-1 and TRBJ2-1; the D gene is possibly TRBD1 (6 bases). The CDR3 consists of 13 residues. Germline V CDR1 and CDR2: SQVTM, ANQGSEA. Trimming took off 6 bases at V and 2 bases at J, with 11 bases between the two ends. The DNA for the CDR3 is TGCAGCGTCGGCCGGGACACCTACAATGAGCAGTTCTTC. Amino acid sequence: CSVGRDTYNEQFF.

The sample holds many counts of this clonotype. V and J are TRBV6-1 and TRBJ2-7, with D hard to call. The germline gives CDR1 MNHNS, CDR2 SASEGT. The CDR3 has 14 residues. V was cut by 6 bases and J by 2 bases, with 14 bases left in between. CDR3 bases: TGTGCCAGCAGATCCGACCGGGCCGCCTACGAGCAGTACTTC. Protein product: CASRSDRAAYEQYF.

This clonotype has at least ten counts. V usage is TRBV2 and J usage is TRBJ1-5, with D unclear. V was cut by 2 bases and J by 0 bases, with 8 bases left in between. CDR3 length: 15 amino acids. Looked up from germline, CDR1 is SNHLY and CDR2 is FYNNEI. CDR3: CASSESEYSNQPQHF. DNA of the CDR3: TGTGCCAGCAGTGAATCAGAATATAGCAATCAGCCCCAGCATTTT. Drawing the rest from reference TRBV2 and TRBJ1-5, the complete variable domain is EPEVTQTPSHQVTQMGQEVILRCVPISNHLYFYWYRQILGQKVEFLVSFYNNEISEKSEIFDDQFSVERPDGSNFTLKIRSTKLEDSAMYFCASSESEYSNQPQHFGDGTRLSIL.

This clonotype was counted ten times or more. A read error is likely, as this CDR3 ends without the conserved phenylalanine or tryptophan. The genes are TRBV2 and TRBJ1-6; tentative D call: TRBD1 (5 bases). This CDR3 is built from 14 residues. CDR1 is SNHLY, CDR2 FYNNEI, per germline. V lost 3 bases to trimming and J lost 7 bases, with 10 bases between them. Here the CDR3 reads CASSEGRTNSPLHL. The CDR3 DNA reads TGTGCCAGCAGTGAGGGACGGACCAATTCACCCCTCCACCTT.

This clonotype was seen ten or more times. V usage is TRBV11-3 and J usage is TRBJ2-2; 10 bases agree with TRBD2. Unmatched junction bases numbered 6, after V lost 1 base and J lost 1 base. Germline assignment: CDR1 SGHNT and CDR2 YENEEA. The CDR3 runs 18 residues. The CDR3 here is CASSLGELAGQNTGELFF. The CDR3, as DNA: TGTGCCAGCAGCTTAGGGGAACTAGCGGGACAGAACACCGGGGAGCTGTTTTTT. Complete variable domain (other parts from reference TRBV11-3 and TRBJ2-2): EAGVVQSPRYKIIEKKQPVAFWCNPISGHNTLYWYLQNLGQGPELLIRYENEEAVDDSQLPKDRFSAERLKGVDSTLKIQPAELGDSAVYLCASSLGELAGQNTGELFFGEGSRLTVL.

This clonotype has just a few counts. V and J are TRBV3-1 and TRBJ1-4; D is unresolved. Deletions cut 0 bases from V and 11 bases from J, with 13 bases between. Looked up from germline, CDR1 is LGHDT and CDR2 is YNNKEL (reference sequence). This CDR3 has 14 residues. The CDR3 loop reads CASSQEAPVGKLFF. For the CDR3, the DNA is TGTGCCAGCAGCCAAGAGGCACCGGTCGGCAAACTGTTTTTT. Supplemented by reference TRBV3-1 and TRBJ1-4, the full variable domain reads DTAVSQTPKYLVTQMGNDKSIKCEQNLGHDTMYWYKQDSKKFLKIMFSYNNKELIINETVPNRFSPKSPDKAHLNLHINSLELGDSAVYFCASSQEAPVGKLFFGSGTQLSVL.

This rearrangement joins TRBV5-5 to TRBJ2-1, with TRBD1 identical over 7 bases. Trimming took 0 bases from V and 15 from J; bases not matched to a gene: 9. This CDR3 comprises 13 residues. Looked up from germline, CDR1 is SGHKS and CDR2 is YYEKEE (reference sequence). CDR3: CASSLVSGDSPFF. The CDR3 coding sequence is TGTGCCAGCAGCTTGGTATCTGGGGACAGCCCGTTCTTC.

This chain uses TRBV28 with TRBJ1-1; no definite D call. Trimming took 2 bases from V and 5 from J, leaving 9 bases between them. Looked up from germline, CDR1 is MDHEN and CDR2 is SYDVKM. The CDR3 has 13 amino acids. The CDR3 loop reads CASSLPPETEAFF. CDR3 nucleotide sequence: TGTGCCAGCAGTTTACCTCCGGAAACTGAAGCTTTCTTT.

This clonotype was seen more than once but under ten times. V gene TRBV3-1 combines with J gene TRBJ2-5; D remains unclear. This CDR3 spans 14 amino acids. V shed 1 base and J shed 5 bases, with 11 bases lying between them. Germline assignment: CDR1 LGHDT and CDR2 YNNKEL (reference sequence). CDR3: CASSQGVVGETQYF. DNA for the CDR3: TGTGCCAGCAGCCAAGGGGTCGTCGGCGAGACCCAGTACTTC.

This clonotype was found a few times. The genes are TRBV30 and TRBJ1-1, with a tentative D call TRBD1 (5 bases). CDR1 is GTSNPN and CDR2 is SVGIG in the germline V gene (reference sequence). The V gene lost 2 bases and the J gene lost 4 bases, with 14 bases spanning the gap. The CDR3 covers 14 residues. In DNA, the CDR3 is TGTGCCTGGAGTCATACCCCCCAGGGCACTGAAGCTTTCTTT. Residues: CAWSHTPQGTEAFF.

This clonotype has a count of ten or more. The V gene is TRBV27, the J gene TRBJ2-1; no definite D call. The length of the CDR3 is 15 residues. Looked up from germline, CDR1 is MNHEY and CDR2 is SMNVEV (reference sequence). V was pared by 4 bases and J by 3 bases, with 13 bases between. The CDR3 sequence: CASSSSEWGYNEQFF. The CDR3 DNA follows: TGTGCCAGCAGTTCGTCAGAGTGGGGCTACAATGAGCAGTTCTTC.

This clonotype appeared many times. This rearrangement joins TRBV6-5 to TRBJ1-6, with D hard to call. With 0 bases removed from V and 2 bases from J, the gap between germline ends came to 5 bases. Germline V gene sequence: CDR1 MNHEY, CDR2 SVGAGI. The CDR3 extends over 15 amino acids. CDR3 DNA sequence: TGTGCCAGCAGTTACTCGGCAGCCTATAATTCACCCCTCCACTTT. This encodes CASSYSAAYNSPLHF.

In its sample, this clonotype was seen a few times. DNA of the CDR3: TGTGCCAGCAGCCAACCGGGACTAGCGGGAGGAATCACCGGGGAGCTGTTTTTT. Residues: CASSQPGLAGGITGELFF. The chain carries TRBV3-1 and TRBJ2-2; 15 bases line up with TRBD2. CDR3 size: 18 residues. Trimming cost V 2 bases and J 4 bases; bases outside gene matches: 5. Germline V gene sequence: CDR1 LGHDT, CDR2 YNNKEL (reference sequence). The variable domain in full, with the rest retrieved from reference TRBV3-1 and TRBJ2-2, is DTAVSQTPKYLVTQMGNDKSIKCEQNLGHDTMYWYKQDSKKFLKIMFSYNNKELIINETVPNRFSPKSPDKAHLNLHINSLELGDSAVYFCASSQPGLAGGITGELFFGEGSRLTVL.

This clonotype was counted many times. The chain joins TRBV29-1 to TRBJ2-7; 10 bases match TRBD2. Trimming at V came to 4 bases and at J to 1 base, leaving 10 bases not matched to a gene. From germline, CDR1 is SQVTM and CDR2 ANQGSEA. This CDR3 has 16 residues. CDR3 nucleotide sequence: TGCAGCGTTGGGGGACAGGTTAGCGGGAGGTCCTACGAGCAGTACTTC. Protein sequence: CSVGGQVSGRSYEQYF.

This clonotype was found many times. The J gene is TRBJ1-3, the V gene TRBV27; D not resolved. The germline V gene encodes CDR1 MNHEY and CDR2 SMNVEV (reference sequence). V was clipped by 5 bases and J by 0 bases, with 11 bases between them. The CDR3 sequence is 15 residues long. CDR3: CASSKQLYSGNTIYF. For the CDR3, the DNA is TGTGCCAGCAGTAAACAGCTCTACTCTGGAAACACCATATATTTT.

This clonotype was detected ten times or more. This rearrangement joins TRBV28 to TRBJ1-5; TRBD1 aligns across 9 bases. The ends lost 7 bases at V and 5 bases at J; junction bases unmatched: 6. CDR1 MDHEN and CDR2 SYDVKM come from the germline V gene. This CDR3 spans 14 amino acids. CDR3 sequence: CASTHGTGHQPQHF. The CDR3 DNA is TGTGCCAGCACCCACGGGACAGGGCATCAGCCCCAGCATTTT. The full variable domain, completed using reference TRBV28 and TRBJ1-5, is DVKVTQSSRYLVKRTGEKVFLECVQDMDHENMFWYRQDPGLGLRLIYFSYDVKMKEKGDIPEGYSVSREKKERFSLILESASTNQTSMYLCASTHGTGHQPQHFGDGTRLSIL.